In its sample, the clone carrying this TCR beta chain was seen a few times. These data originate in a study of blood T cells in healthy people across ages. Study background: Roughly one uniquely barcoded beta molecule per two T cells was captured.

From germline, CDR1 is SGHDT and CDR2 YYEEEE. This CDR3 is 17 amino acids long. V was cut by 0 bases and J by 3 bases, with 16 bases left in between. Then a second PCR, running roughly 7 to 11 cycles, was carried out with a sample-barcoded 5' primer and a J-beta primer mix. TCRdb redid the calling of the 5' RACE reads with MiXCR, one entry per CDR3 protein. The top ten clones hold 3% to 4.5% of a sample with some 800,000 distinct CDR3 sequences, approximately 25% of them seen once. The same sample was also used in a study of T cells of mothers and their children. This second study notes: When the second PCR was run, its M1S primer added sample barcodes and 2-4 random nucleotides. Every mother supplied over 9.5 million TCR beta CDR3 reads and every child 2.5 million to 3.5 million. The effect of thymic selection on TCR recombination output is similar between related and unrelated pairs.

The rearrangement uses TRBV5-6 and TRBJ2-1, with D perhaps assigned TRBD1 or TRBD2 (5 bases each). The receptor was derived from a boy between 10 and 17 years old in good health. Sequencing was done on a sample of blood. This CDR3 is CASSLGSGLGIYNEQFF. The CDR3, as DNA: TGTGCCAGCAGCTTGGGATCGGGGCTGGGGATCTACAATGAGCAGTTCTTC. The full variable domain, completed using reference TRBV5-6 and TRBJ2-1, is DAGVTQSPTHLIKTRGQQVTLRCSPKSGHDTVSWYQQALGQGPQFIFQYYEEEERQRGNFPDRFSGHQFPNYSSELNVNALLLGDSALYLCASSLGSGLGIYNEQFFGPGTRLTVL.